These 28 T cell receptor beta chains originate from one sample sequenced in a study of identical twins. TCRdb called the 5' RACE reads again in MiXCR, with one record for every CDR3 protein. The sample contains 240,000 or so distinct CDR3 sequences, 5.5% to 7% of which appear only once. The same specimen was also included in a second study, on yellow fever vaccine responses in identical twins.

The source material was memory (CD45RO+) T cells sorted from blood. The receptors shown here come from a woman aged 18-29 years in good health.

This clonotype was observed a few times. The V gene is TRBV28, the J gene TRBJ2-5; the D call may be TRBD1 or TRBD2 (5 bases each). The germline V gene encodes CDR1 MDHEN and CDR2 SYDVKM. CDR3 length equals 13 residues. Trimming pared 6 bases from V and 1 base from J, leaving 9 bases between. CDR3 DNA sequence: TGTGCCAGCAGATCAGGGAGCCAAGAGACCCAGTACTTC. Translated: CASRSGSQETQYF.

This clonotype was observed at least ten times. This chain uses TRBV2 with TRBJ2-1, with D perhaps TRBD1 (5 bases). The CDR3 sequence is 16 residues long. The ends were cut back, 2 bases at V and 0 bases at J, with 11 bases in the middle. Germline CDR1 and CDR2: SNHLY and FYNNEI. In nucleotides, the CDR3 is TGTGCCAGCAGTGAACAGGGAATCGGCTCCTACAATGAGCAGTTCTTC. It yields the protein CASSEQGIGSYNEQFF.

This clonotype was seen ten or more times. The rearrangement uses TRBV3-1 and TRBJ1-3, with a weak D call TRBD1 (6 bases). The CDR3 loop spans 15 amino acids. V was shortened by 6 bases and J by 0 bases, with 12 bases between the two germline ends. Germline CDR1 and CDR2: LGHDT and YNNKEL (reference sequence). The CDR3 sequence is CASSYTGYSGNTIYF. As DNA, the CDR3 is TGTGCCAGCAGTTACACAGGGTACTCTGGAAACACCATATATTTT.

The gene calls are TRBV19 and TRBJ2-2; 10 nucleotides match TRBD2. The CDR3 runs to 17 residues. V was clipped by 7 bases and J by 5 bases; unmatched bases: 13. In germline, CDR1 is LNHDA, CDR2 SQIVND (reference sequence). The CDR3 coding sequence is TGTGCCAGTATGAAACCGACTAGCGGGTTGTGGACCGGGGAGCTGTTTTTT. Protein product: CASMKPTSGLWTGELFF.

This chain joins TRBV6-4 and TRBJ2-2; D is uncertain. The CDR3 spans 14 residues. Per the germline V gene, CDR1 is MRHNA and CDR2 is SNTAGT. V was trimmed by 3 bases and J by 6 bases, leaving 11 bases between them. CDR3 region: CASSDRSVPGELFF. CDR3 in DNA: TGTGCCAGCAGTGATCGATCGGTCCCCGGGGAGCTGTTTTTT.

This clonotype was counted only a few times. The rearrangement uses TRBV11-1 and TRBJ2-1; 13 bases are shared with TRBD2. V dropped 5 bases and J dropped 9; count of bases not matched to a gene: 7. Per germline, CDR1 SGHAT and CDR2 FQDESV (reference sequence). CDR3 length equals 15 residues. The chain's CDR3 is CASSPGTSGNSEQFF. CDR3 bases: TGTGCCAGCAGCCCTGGGACTAGCGGGAACAGTGAGCAGTTCTTC.

This clonotype occurred many times. The gene calls are TRBV12-3 or TRBV12-4 and TRBJ1-1; 9 bases agree with TRBD1. This CDR3 spans 17 amino acids. V shed 6 bases and J 3 bases; nucleotides not matched to a gene: 14. The CDR3 nucleotides read TGTGCCAGCAGCTCCTTGGGGACAGGGTTTATTGACACTGAAGCTTTCTTT. It specifies CASSSLGTGFIDTEAFF.

This clonotype was detected a few times. The CDR3 coding sequence is TGTGCCAGCAGCCAAGATAACACAGGGGGCACAGATACGCAGTATTTT. Amino acid sequence: CASSQDNTGGTDTQYF. This rearrangement joins TRBV3-1 to TRBJ2-3, with 7 bases aligning to TRBD1. Germline CDR1 and CDR2: LGHDT and YNNKEL (reference sequence). J lost 1 base, V lost 0 bases, and 4 bases had no gene match. The CDR3 extends over 16 amino acids.

This clonotype was found a few times. The gene calls are TRBV20-1 and TRBJ2-2, with TRBD2 identical over 8 bases. V shed 3 bases and J 7 bases; nucleotides not matched to a gene: 10. CDR3 length: 15 residues. Germline V lookup: CDR1 DFQATT, CDR2 SNEGSKA (reference sequence). CDR3 protein: CSASAPGGPVGELFF. CDR3 sequence (DNA): TGCAGTGCTAGTGCCCCGGGGGGGCCTGTCGGGGAGCTGTTTTTT.

This clonotype was seen only a few times. This chain's CDR3 is CASSLIPSGGYNEQFF. The CDR3 region has the DNA TGCGCCAGCAGCTTGATCCCTAGCGGGGGGTACAATGAGCAGTTCTTC. This sequence joins TRBV5-1 and TRBJ2-1; TRBD2 matches 11 bases. With 1 base clipped from V and 4 bases from J, the junction kept 4 bases outside the gene matches. Germline V gene data show CDR1 as SGHRS and CDR2 as YFSETQ. The CDR3 runs 16 residues.

The CDR3 loop is CASGRDPNTEAFF. The CDR3 DNA reads TGTGCCAGCGGGCGGGACCCGAACACTGAAGCTTTCTTT. The V and J genes are TRBV9 and TRBJ1-1, with D possibly matching TRBD1 (5 bases). This CDR3 comprises 13 residues. Germline lookup yields CDR1 SGDLS and CDR2 YYNGEE. Trimming cost V 7 bases and J 1 base, with 11 bases left between them.

There are a few counts of this clonotype. The chain is built from TRBV4-1 and TRBJ1-5, with D perhaps matching TRBD1 (5 bases). The CDR3 runs 16 residues. Trimming stripped 0 bases from V and 3 bases from J, with 12 bases between. CDR1 is MGHRA, CDR2 YSYEKL, per germline. CDR3 coding DNA: TGCGCCAGCAGCCAAGAACCAGGGAAGAACAATCAGCCCCAGCATTTT. Protein product: CASSQEPGKNNQPQHF.

This clonotype came up many times. V is TRBV3-1 and J is TRBJ2-7; D uncertain. The CDR3 spans 12 residues. Germline CDR1 reads LGHDT; CDR2 reads YNNKEL (reference sequence). Trimming cost V 3 bases and J 3 bases, with 6 bases left between them. The CDR3 DNA follows: TGTGCCAGCAGCCAGGCTAACTACGAGCAGTACTTC. The encoded protein is CASSQANYEQYF.

As concerns this clonotype: Being one base from a much bigger clone, this may be a read error. J is TRBJ2-1 and V is TRBV12-3 or TRBV12-4, with 10 nucleotides matching TRBD2. The V segment lost 5 bases and the J segment 5 bases; nucleotides outside the gene matches: 9. This CDR3 region has 16 residues. CDR3 sequence (DNA): TGTGCCAGCAGTACCTCTAGCGGGAGTTTGGACAATGAGCAGTTCTTC. Amino acid sequence: CASSTSSGSLDNEQFF.

This clonotype was recorded at least ten times. The chain uses TRBV5-5 and TRBJ1-4, with 11 positions matching TRBD1. Germline CDR1 SGHKS, CDR2 YYEKEE (reference sequence). Trimming at V came to 2 bases and at J to 7 bases, leaving 1 base not matched to a gene. The CDR3 totals 14 residues. For the CDR3, the DNA is TGTGCCAGCAGCTTCGGGACAGGGGGTGAAAAACTGTTTTTT. As protein: CASSFGTGGEKLFF.

This clonotype was seen many times. The genes are TRBV5-1 and TRBJ2-3; D is uncertain. V gave up 1 base and J gave up 4 bases, with 10 bases separating them. Germline V gene sequence: CDR1 SGHRS, CDR2 YFSETQ. The CDR3 totals 14 residues. CDR3 region: CASSLKLKPDTQYF. The CDR3 nucleotides are TGCGCCAGCAGCTTGAAGCTAAAGCCAGATACGCAGTATTTT.

There are a few counts of this clonotype. The chain carries TRBV20-1 and TRBJ2-1; 12 positions match TRBD2. Germline loops: CDR1 DFQATT, CDR2 SNEGSKA (reference sequence). CDR3 length: 14 amino acids. Losses at the gene ends were 2 bases for V and 10 bases for J; bases not matched to a gene: 6. The CDR3: CSARWASGGAEQFF. CDR3 nucleotide sequence: TGCAGTGCTAGATGGGCTAGCGGGGGGGCCGAGCAGTTCTTC.

This clonotype showed up just a few times. J is TRBJ1-3 and V is TRBV4-2; 8 nucleotides line up with TRBD1. Germline CDR1 is LGHNA and CDR2 is YNFKEQ. V dropped 1 base and J dropped 0; count of bases not matched to a gene: 5. There are 17 residues in the CDR3. CDR3 nucleotides: TGTGCCAGCAGCCAAGGGGGACAGGCCATCTCTGGAAACACCATATATTTT. It yields the protein CASSQGGQAISGNTIYF.

Comment on this clonotype: A much larger clone sits a single nucleotide away, making a read error possible. The chain links TRBV13 to TRBJ2-7; TRBD1 might be the D (6 bases). Germline V CDR1 and CDR2: PRHDT, FYEKMQ (reference sequence). CDR3 length equals 13 residues. CDR3 sequence (DNA): TGTGCCAGCATCTTAGGGGGAACTGAAAAGCAGTACTTC. Translating gives CASILGGTEKQYF.

There are many counts of this clonotype. This sequence joins TRBV7-2 and TRBJ2-4; no clear D. The germline V gene encodes CDR1 SGHTA and CDR2 FQGNSA. The CDR3 covers 14 residues. Deletions cut 5 bases from V and 4 bases from J, with 12 bases between. CDR3 DNA sequence: TGTGCCAGCAGCCCCGCCTGGCAGAAAAACATTCAGTACTTC. Its protein product is CASSPAWQKNIQYF.

The chain combines TRBV5-6 with TRBJ2-1; D gene uncertain. With 4 bases removed from V and 10 bases from J, the gap between germline ends came to 12 bases. Germline V gives CDR1 SGHDT, CDR2 YYEEEE. This CDR3 contains 12 residues. This CDR3 is CASSGVVQEQFF. The CDR3 DNA reads TGTGCCAGCAGCGGTGTGGTCCAAGAGCAGTTCTTC. Full variable domain (rest looked up from reference TRBV5-6 and TRBJ2-1): DAGVTQSPTHLIKTRGQQVTLRCSPKSGHDTVSWYQQALGQGPQFIFQYYEEEERQRGNFPDRFSGHQFPNYSSELNVNALLLGDSALYLCASSGVVQEQFFGPGTRLTVL.

This clonotype was seen many times. The rearrangement joins TRBV20-1 to TRBJ2-1, with D unresolved. The CDR3 has 14 amino acids. Per the germline V gene, CDR1 is DFQATT and CDR2 is SNEGSKA (reference sequence). Trimming removed 3 bases from V and 7 bases from J, with 16 bases in between. CDR3: CSASGVALGNEQFF. In DNA, the CDR3 is TGCAGTGCTAGTGGGGTCGCCCTAGGGAATGAGCAGTTCTTC.

This clonotype was picked up many times. The chain combines TRBV7-9 with TRBJ1-3; D ambiguous. Germline V gives CDR1 SEHNR, CDR2 FQNEAQ (reference sequence). There are 16 residues in the CDR3. V gave up 3 bases and J gave up 3 bases, with 15 bases separating them. Written as DNA, the CDR3 is TGTGCCAGCAGCTTTTCCCCTCTTACTCTTGGAAACACCATATATTTT. Encoded protein: CASSFSPLTLGNTIYF.

This clonotype occurred a few times. V is TRBV27 and J is TRBJ2-2; D might be TRBD1 (6 bases). The CDR3 is 14 amino acids. The V gene's germline CDR1 is MNHEY and CDR2 SMNVEV (reference sequence). V lost 10 bases to trimming and J lost 0 bases, with 12 bases between them. The CDR3 is CATRQDSNTGELFF. The CDR3 DNA is TGTGCCACCCGACAGGATTCGAACACCGGGGAGCTGTTTTTT.

This clonotype was counted ten times or more. This rearrangement joins TRBV5-5 to TRBJ1-3, with unresolved D. The germline CDR1 and CDR2 sequences are SGHKS and YYEKEE (reference sequence). V was pared by 5 bases and J by 0 bases, with 15 bases between. CDR3 length equals 16 residues. This CDR3 reads CASSPDPRFSGNTIYF. Written as DNA, the CDR3 is TGTGCCAGCAGTCCGGACCCCCGGTTCTCTGGAAACACCATATATTTT.

V usage is TRBV28 and J usage is TRBJ1-6; TRBD1 agrees at 7 bases. The CDR3 has 15 residues. Germline V gene lookup returns CDR1 MDHEN and CDR2 SYDVKM. V shed 6 bases, J shed 9 bases, and the junction held 11 bases outside the gene matches. The CDR3 DNA sequence: TGTGCCAGCAGCCTGGTAACAGGGGATGGTTCACCCCTCCACTTT. It encodes CASSLVTGDGSPLHF.

This clonotype was observed at least ten times. The chain has TRBV24-1 and TRBJ2-1; D is unresolved. V shed 4 bases and J shed 12 bases, with 12 bases lying between them. The germline gives CDR1 KGHDR, CDR2 SFDVKD. The CDR3 runs 12 residues. The CDR3, as DNA: TGTGCCACCAGTGACCGCCTGGATGCGCAGTTCTTC. Translating it yields CATSDRLDAQFF.

In this sample, this clonotype turned up a few times. One junction end does not reproduce the germline sequence, and a read error may be involved. The chain uses TRBV10-2 and TRBJ2-3; no firm D call. Germline V lookup: CDR1 WSHSY, CDR2 SAAADI. The CDR3 has 10 residues. DNA for the CDR3: TGCGCCAGCAGTGACAGAAGTTTCAATTTT. This codes for CASSDRSFNF.